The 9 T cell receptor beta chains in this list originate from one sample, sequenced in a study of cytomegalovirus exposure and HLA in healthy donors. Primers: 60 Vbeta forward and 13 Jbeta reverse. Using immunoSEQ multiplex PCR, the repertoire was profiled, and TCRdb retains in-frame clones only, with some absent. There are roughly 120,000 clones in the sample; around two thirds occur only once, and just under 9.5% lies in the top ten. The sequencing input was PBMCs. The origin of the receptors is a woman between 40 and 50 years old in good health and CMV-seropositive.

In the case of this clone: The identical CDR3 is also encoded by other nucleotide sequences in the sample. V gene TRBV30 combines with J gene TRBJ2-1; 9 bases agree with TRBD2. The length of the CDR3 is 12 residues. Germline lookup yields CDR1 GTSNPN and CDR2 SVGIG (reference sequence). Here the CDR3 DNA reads TGTGCTTGCGGGAGGGCCGGGGATGAGCAGTTCTTC. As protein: CACGRAGDEQFF.

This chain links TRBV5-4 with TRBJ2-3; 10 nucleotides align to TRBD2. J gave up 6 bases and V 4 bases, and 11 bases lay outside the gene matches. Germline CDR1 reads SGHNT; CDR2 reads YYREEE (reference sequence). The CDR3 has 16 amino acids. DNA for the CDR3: TGTGCCAGCAGCAACTGGTCGGGACTAGCGCTTGATACGCAGTATTTT. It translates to CASSNWSGLALDTQYF.

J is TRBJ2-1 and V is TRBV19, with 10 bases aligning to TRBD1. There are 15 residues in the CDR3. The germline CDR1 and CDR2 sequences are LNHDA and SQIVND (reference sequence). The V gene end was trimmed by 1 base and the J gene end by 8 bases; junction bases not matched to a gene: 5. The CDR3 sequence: CASSIAEGQGYEQFF. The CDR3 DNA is TGTGCCAGTAGTATAGCAGAGGGACAGGGGTATGAGCAGTTCTTC.

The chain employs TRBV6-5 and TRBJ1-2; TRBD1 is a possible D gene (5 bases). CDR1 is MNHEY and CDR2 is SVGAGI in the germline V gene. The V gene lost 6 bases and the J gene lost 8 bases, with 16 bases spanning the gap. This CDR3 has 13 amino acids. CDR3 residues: CASSLGGILGYTF. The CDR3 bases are TGTGCCAGCAGCTTGGGGGGGATTCTCGGCTACACCTTC.

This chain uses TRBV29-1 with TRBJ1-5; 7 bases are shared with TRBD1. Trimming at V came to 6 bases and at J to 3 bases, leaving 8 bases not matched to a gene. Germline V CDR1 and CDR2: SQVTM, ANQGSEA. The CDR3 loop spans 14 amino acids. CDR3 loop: CSVGTGAPNQPQHF. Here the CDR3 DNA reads TGCAGCGTGGGTACAGGGGCACCCAATCAGCCCCAGCATTTT.

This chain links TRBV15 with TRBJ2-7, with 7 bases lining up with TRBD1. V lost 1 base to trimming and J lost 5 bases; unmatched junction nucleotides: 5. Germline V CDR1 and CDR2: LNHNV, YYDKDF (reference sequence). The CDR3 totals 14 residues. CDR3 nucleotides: TGTGCCACCAGCAGAGGACAGGGCAAGAACGAGCAGTACTTC. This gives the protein CATSRGQGKNEQYF. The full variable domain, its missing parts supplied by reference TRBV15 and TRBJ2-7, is DAMVIQNPRYQVTQFGKPVTLSCSQTLNHNVMYWYQQKSSQAPKLLFHYYDKDFNNEADTPDNFQSRRPNTSFCFLDIRSPGLGDTAMYLCATSRGQGKNEQYFGPGTRLTVT.

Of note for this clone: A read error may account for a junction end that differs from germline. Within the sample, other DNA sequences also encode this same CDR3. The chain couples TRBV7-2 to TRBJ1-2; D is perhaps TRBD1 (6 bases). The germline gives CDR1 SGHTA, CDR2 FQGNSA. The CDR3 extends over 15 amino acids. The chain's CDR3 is CASSFQRGGNYGYTF. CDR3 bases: TGCGCCAGCAGCTTTCAAAGAGGGGGAAACTATGGCTACACCTTC.

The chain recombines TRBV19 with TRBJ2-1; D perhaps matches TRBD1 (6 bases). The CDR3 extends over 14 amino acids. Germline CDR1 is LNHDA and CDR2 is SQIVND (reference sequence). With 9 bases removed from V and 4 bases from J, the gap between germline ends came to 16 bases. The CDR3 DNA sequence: TGTGCCAGGCCCCGGGACAAGTTATACAATGAGCAGTTCTTC. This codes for CARPRDKLYNEQFF.

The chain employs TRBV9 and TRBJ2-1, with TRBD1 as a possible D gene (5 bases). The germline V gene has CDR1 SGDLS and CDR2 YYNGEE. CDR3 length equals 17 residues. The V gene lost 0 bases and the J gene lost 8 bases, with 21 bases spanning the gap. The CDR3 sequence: CASSVAGRQGAGDEQFF. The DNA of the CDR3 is TGTGCCAGCAGCGTAGCCGGACGACAAGGGGCTGGCGATGAGCAGTTCTTC.